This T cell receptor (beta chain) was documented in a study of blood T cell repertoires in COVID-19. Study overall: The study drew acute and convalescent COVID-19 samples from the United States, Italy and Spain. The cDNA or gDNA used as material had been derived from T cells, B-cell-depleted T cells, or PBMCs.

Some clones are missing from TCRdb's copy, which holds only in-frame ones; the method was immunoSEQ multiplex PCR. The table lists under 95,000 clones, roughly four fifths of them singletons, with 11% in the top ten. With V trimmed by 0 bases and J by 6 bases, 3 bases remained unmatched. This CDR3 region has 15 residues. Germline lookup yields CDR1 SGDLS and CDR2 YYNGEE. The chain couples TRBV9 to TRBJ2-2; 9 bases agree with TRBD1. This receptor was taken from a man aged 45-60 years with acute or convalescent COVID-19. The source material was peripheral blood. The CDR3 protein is CASSVGTGEAGELFF. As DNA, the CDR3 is TGTGCCAGCAGCGTAGGGACAGGGGAGGCCGGGGAGCTGTTTTTT.